This T cell receptor (beta chain) came from a study of T cells after yellow fever vaccination (dated by TCRdb to between 2017 and 2020). In the study overall: The SMART-Seq v4 Ultra Low Input RNA kit was used to prepare libraries from fractions with low cell numbers. Bulk TCR alpha and beta repertoires were sequenced longitudinally to track T-cell clones before and after primary and booster YFV17D yellow fever vaccination. Blood was collected at multiple timepoints before and after primary and secondary immunization, and bulk PBMC replicates and cell subsets were isolated. Two healthy male donors, one aged 18 to 30 and one aged 30 to 39 years, were included in the cohort.

The study at large found these results: Because abundant contaminating clonotypes from the bulk population could be contained in FACS-sorted repertoires, computational filtering was required. A small fraction of clonotypes appeared in both the CD4 and CD8 compartments, likely as a result of convergent recombination. After the booster, most clones that had expanded after primary vaccination were detected again (around 96% of CD4 and around 88% of CD8), suggesting broad maintenance of memory. Because the study included only a couple of donors, the extent to which the findings can be generalized is limited. Compared with the primary T-cell response, the secondary T-cell response was faster but weaker, reaching its peak on day 5 rather than on day 15.

The meaning of the sample's treatment or condition label: live attenuated yellow fever vaccine strain. At each blood-draw timepoint, two biological replicates of bulk PBMCs were collected. A standard Ficoll-Paque protocol was used to isolate PBMCs from peripheral blood. TriZol was used to extract RNA from bulk PBMCs, from CD4 and CD8 fractions, and from dextramer-positive and dextramer-negative fractions. This clonotype was picked up many times. No antigen is known for it. One base away there is no much larger clone; base qualities are not given. Synthesis of TCR cDNA relied on 5'RACE template switching, a step that introduced a universal primer site along with unique molecular identifiers. Priming of cDNA synthesis was performed from both the TCR alpha and TCR beta constant segments. Two PCR steps were used to amplify libraries, with sample barcodes and sequencing adapters being added in the second step. Libraries were sequenced on Illumina HiSeq 2500 (2x100 bp) or NovaSeq (2x150 bp). The source study handled its data this way. MIGEC handled demultiplexing of reads and collapsing into UMI consensus sequences, while MiXCR performed V(D)J alignment. Vaccine-responding clonotypes were identified with edgeR using replicate PBMC samples, with FDR below 0.01 and a log2 fold change above 5 up to day 15 being required. Bulk clonotypes were assigned CD4 or CD8 identity according to which sequenced CD4 or CD8 repertoire held them at higher abundance. The raw public reads went through TCRdb reprocessing: fastp at Q25, MiXCR clone calling, in-frame beta chains kept. CDR3 protein sequences are deduplicated, and each keeps its most common genes and DNA. TCRdb, rather than the study authors, made the V and J calls. The sample table contains around 600,000 distinct CDR3 sequences; only one count was recorded for approximately 13% of them. The ten largest account for 14% to 15% of the sample.

The CDR3 runs 18 amino acids, cysteine and phenylalanine included. The CDR3 DNA has 54 bases and is translated from base 1. Trimming costs V 5 bases and J 0 bases, and their ends lie 23 bases apart. For CDR1 and CDR2, the germline V gene (reference sequence) lists DFQATT and SNEGSKA. The V and J segments used are TRBV20-1 and TRBJ1-5; a tentative D match to TRBD1 spans 5 bases. The clonotype originates from a man aged 25-45 years who received the YFV17D yellow fever vaccine. The material was PBMCs, obtained on the day of the yellow fever booster vaccination. The DNA sequence reads TGCAGTGCTGGTACTCTTGGTTCGGTTGGGGGTAGCAATCAGCCCCAGCATTTT. The resulting protein is CSAGTLGSVGGSNQPQHF.